A single sample is the source of the 30 T cell receptor beta chains below, sequenced in a study of tumor and adjacent non-tumor tissue in lung cancer (dated by TCRdb to the late 2010s). RNA was extracted from bulk unsorted tissue and checked for quality with a NanoDrop ND-1000 and an Agilent 2100. Library generation was performed with multiplex PCR. Sequencing took place on an Illumina HiSeq 2500. TCRbeta libraries were constructed through three rounds of nested PCR with primers (Table S4) according to protocols modified from ARM-PCR. TCRdb reprocessing: public reads trimmed at Q25 with fastp, clones called with MiXCR, in-frame beta chains kept. Each entry merges the rows of one CDR3 protein and shows their most common DNA and genes. For this sample the table gives some 99,000 distinct CDR3 sequences, of which roughly 80% were detected only once. The ten largest clones capture about 39% of the sample.

The specimen was lung tumor tissue. The source is an older woman with non-small cell lung cancer.

This clonotype was counted a few times. This clone may be a read error of a much larger clone one base away. V and J are TRBV11-2 and TRBJ2-1; the D is unclear. CDR3 length equals 13 residues. Germline lookup yields CDR1 SGHAT and CDR2 FQNNGV. The CDR3: CARSWSRNNEQFF. CDR3 nucleotides: TGTGCCCGCAGCTGGTCCCGGAACAATGAGCAGTTCTTC.

Notes on this clonotype: One end of the junction varies from germline; a read error may be responsible. The chain links TRBV11-2 to TRBJ1-5, with D perhaps matching TRBD1 (5 bases). Matching the DNA end better, TRBJ2-3 makes the J call doubtful. The CDR3 contains 13 residues. Germline CDR1 reads SGHAT; CDR2 reads FQNNGV. CDR3 residues: CPSSLERGQPQYF. CDR3 DNA sequence: TGTCCCAGCAGCTTAGAAAGGGGCCAGCCCCAGTATTTT.

Comments on this clonotype: Being one base from a much bigger clone, this may be a read error. The V call is TRBV20-1, the J call TRBJ1-6; a possible D gene is TRBD1 (6 bases). Germline V CDR1 and CDR2: DFQATT, SNEGSKA (reference sequence). CDR3 length equals 16 residues. The CDR3 bases are TGCACTGCTAGAGACATGAAGGGACATGGCAATTCACCCCTCCACTTT. Encoded protein: CTARDMKGHGNSPLHF.

The rearrangement uses TRBV6-1 and TRBJ1-1; D is unresolved. CDR3 size: 15 residues. V lost 7 bases and J lost 3, with 18 bases in between. Germline V gene lookup returns CDR1 MNHNS and CDR2 SASEGT. DNA of the CDR3: TGTGCCAGCACCACAGCCTTCGTCTATTACACTGAAGCTTTCTTT. Translated: CASTTAFVYYTEAFF.

Note on this clonotype: A junction end diverges from the germline sequence, so it may reflect a read error. The genes are TRBV11-3 and TRBJ2-3; D perhaps matches TRBD2 (6 bases). There are 17 residues in the CDR3. CDR1 and CDR2 from the germline V gene are SGHNT and YENEEA. CDR3 sequence (DNA): TGTGCCAGCAGTCCCGACTGGACGCGCACTAGCACAGATACGCGGTATTTT. It encodes CASSPDWTRTSTDTRYF.

Worth noting for this clonotype: A much bigger clone sits one base away, suggesting this may be a read error. It is likely a read error, because the conserved phenylalanine at the end of the CDR3 is missing. The V call is TRBV4-3, the J call TRBJ1-1, with TRBD1 as a possible D gene (6 bases). CDR1 is LGHNA, CDR2 YSLEER, per germline. The CDR3 runs 13 residues. V lost 4 bases, J lost 7 bases, and 13 bases lay in between. CDR3 sequence reads: CASSPTIRGEAFL. The DNA for the CDR3 is TGCGCCAGCAGCCCCACCATCAGGGGTGAAGCTTTCCTT.

A word on this clonotype: The conserved closing phenylalanine or tryptophan is absent in this CDR3, likely reflecting a read error. The chain joins TRBV10-1 to TRBJ2-3; 7 nucleotides align to TRBD2. The CDR3 covers 17 residues. The trim removed 3 bases at V and 6 bases at J, leaving 15 bases unmatched. From germline, CDR1 is WNHNN and CDR2 SYGVQD (reference sequence). The CDR3 DNA sequence: TGCGCCAGCAGTGACTCTGCTATCGGGAGGAGCGGGGATACGCAGTATATT. Translation: CASSDSAIGRSGDTQYI.

This chain connects TRBV4-1 to TRBJ1-5, with no clear D. Trimming took 0 bases from V and 5 from J, leaving 11 bases between them. The CDR3 consists of 15 residues. CDR1 is MGHRA, CDR2 YSYEKL, per germline. This CDR3 is CASSQDPNSYQPQHF. The CDR3 region has the DNA TGCGCCAGCAGCCAAGACCCAAACAGTTATCAGCCCCAGCATTTT.

The genes are TRBV4-2 and TRBJ2-1; 7 bases line up with TRBD2. Trimming removed 2 bases from V and 5 bases from J; junction bases left unmatched: 9. This CDR3 comprises 16 residues. Looked up from germline, CDR1 is LGHNA and CDR2 is YNFKEQ. CDR3 protein: CASSQPGLVGNNEQFF. The CDR3 region has the DNA TGTGCCAGCAGCCAACCAGGACTAGTGGGAAACAATGAGCAGTTCTTC.

Concerning this clonotype itself: A read error may account for a junction end that differs from germline. CDR3: CASSQDDKGSGELFF. DNA of the CDR3: TGTGCCAGCAGCCAAGACGATAAGGGGTCCGGGGAGCTGTTTTTC. This chain uses TRBV4-2 with TRBJ2-2; either TRBD1 or TRBD2 may fit D (5 bases each). The V gene's germline CDR1 is LGHNA and CDR2 YNFKEQ. The CDR3 spans 15 residues.

Turning to this clonotype: One end of the junction does not line up with germline, which may come from a read error. V and J are TRBV6-5 and TRBJ1-2, with unresolved D. Looked up from germline, CDR1 is MNHEY and CDR2 is SVGAGI. The CDR3 consists of 13 residues. The CDR3 region has the DNA TGTGCCAGCACCTCCAGTCCTATCCGTGGCTATACCTTC. As protein: CASTSSPIRGYTF.

In regard to this clonotype: Compared with germline, one end of the junction differs, possibly owing to a read error. V is TRBV20-1 and J is TRBJ2-3; no clear D. Germline CDR1 and CDR2: DFQATT and SNEGSKA (reference sequence). This CDR3 spans 13 amino acids. The CDR3 DNA reads TGCAATGCTAGAGATCTCCTCACAGATATGCAGTATTTT. Its translation is CNARDLLTDMQYF.

A word on this clonotype: This may arise from a read error, as a much more abundant clone is one base away. The chain has TRBV6-2 or TRBV6-3 and TRBJ1-1; D unresolved. V was cut by 6 bases and J by 0 bases, with 11 bases left in between. Germline CDR1 reads MNHEY; CDR2 reads SVGEGT. The CDR3 has 14 amino acids. CDR3 sequence reads: CASRDVVMNTEAFF. The CDR3 bases are TGTGCCAGCAGAGACGTTGTGATGAACACTGAAGCTTTCTTT.

Comments on this clonotype: Here the CDR3 omits its conserved ending phenylalanine or tryptophan, so a read error is the likely source. The gene calls are TRBV20-1 and TRBJ1-2; D uncertain. V was clipped by 4 bases and J by 5 bases, with 14 bases between them. This CDR3 spans 13 amino acids. Germline V gene sequence: CDR1 DFQATT, CDR2 SNEGSKA (reference sequence). The CDR3 DNA sequence: TGCAGTGCTATTGACCAGCGCAGTTATGGCTACACCATC. It codes for CSAIDQRSYGYTI.

A remark on this clonotype: A much larger clone sits a single nucleotide away, making a read error possible. The final CDR3 position lacks the conserved phenylalanine or tryptophan, pointing to a likely read error. J is TRBJ2-7 and V is TRBV5-3, with 7 bases lining up with TRBD2. TRBV5-3 is reported as an ORF; its role is uncertain. The junction had 7 bases not matched to a gene; V was cut back by 0 bases and J by 4 bases. This CDR3 has 15 residues. The CDR3 DNA sequence: TGTGCCAGAAGCTTGGACGGGAGGTCCACGTACGAGCAGTACTTA. It yields the protein CARSLDGRSTYEQYL.

Worth noting for this clonotype: With a much larger clone just one base away, this may be a read error. This chain joins TRBV4-1 and TRBJ1-1; D not resolved. The V gene's germline CDR1 is MGHRA and CDR2 YSYEKL. The CDR3 length is 15 residues. The V end lost 2 bases, the J end lost 0 bases, and 10 bases lay between the germline ends. This chain's CDR3 is CASSQLGNMNTEAFF. CDR3 bases: TGCGCCAGCAGCCAACTTGGGAATATGAACACTGAAGCTTTCTTT.

The chain recombines TRBV20-1 with TRBJ2-3; no reliable D call. This CDR3 contains 13 residues. Per the germline V gene, CDR1 is DFQATT and CDR2 is SNEGSKA (reference sequence). V lost 8 bases and J lost 2, with 14 bases in between. In DNA form, the CDR3 reads TGCAGTACTCGCGACGGGTTCACAGATACGCAGTATTTT. Translating gives CSTRDGFTDTQYF.

Worth noting for this clonotype: With a much larger clone just one base away, this may be a read error. This chain uses TRBV28 with TRBJ1-2; 7 nucleotides agree with TRBD1. Germline CDR1 MDHEN, CDR2 SYDVKM. The CDR3 spans 15 residues. The CDR3 bases are TGTGCCAGCAGTTTCCCGTCGACAGGGACATATGTCTACACCTTC. Its translation: CASSFPSTGTYVYTF.

The sample holds one count of this clonotype. This may stem from a read error, because a much larger clone lies one nucleotide away. The J gene is TRBJ1-1, the V gene TRBV12-3 or TRBV12-4; D is uncertain. The CDR3 spans 13 residues. Here the CDR3 reads CASSSPVRTEVFF. The CDR3 DNA follows: TGTGCCAGCAGCTCACCAGTTCGCACTGAAGTTTTCTTT.

Many counts were recorded for this clonotype. The rearrangement uses TRBV20-1 and TRBJ2-2; D assignment may be TRBD1 or TRBD2 (5 bases each). Germline V gene lookup returns CDR1 DFQATT and CDR2 SNEGSKA (reference sequence). There are 16 residues in the CDR3. The V end was cut by 0 bases, the J end by 3 bases, with 14 bases between. CDR3 sequence (DNA): TGCAGTGCTAGAGATGAGAGAGGGGTGCACACCGGGGAGCTGTTTTTT. Translating gives CSARDERGVHTGELFF.

Points on this clonotype: The junction departs from the called germline gene at one end, perhaps through a read error. This chain links TRBV6-1 with TRBJ2-1; 8 bases match TRBD2. Germline loops: CDR1 MNHNS, CDR2 SASEGT. CDR3 length equals 15 residues. The CDR3 spells CVSGENGRVSNEQFF. The CDR3 nucleotides are TGTGTCAGCGGTGAGAACGGGAGGGTGTCCAATGAGCAGTTCTTC.

Concerning this clonotype: Compared with germline, one end of the junction differs, possibly owing to a read error. The chain combines TRBV11-3 with TRBJ2-1; D is perhaps TRBD2 (5 bases). CDR1 is SGHNT, CDR2 YENEEA, per germline. CDR3 size: 17 residues. CDR3 bases: TGTGCCAGCAGGTTAGAGTTGTCTAGTGGGAGCCACAACGAGCAGTTCTTC. This gives the protein CASRLELSSGSHNEQFF.

This clonotype was recorded only once. Sequence at one end of the junction differs from germline and may be a read error. The rearrangement joins TRBV11-2 to TRBJ2-7; TRBD1 agrees at 10 bases. Germline CDR1 and CDR2: SGHAT and FQNNGV. This CDR3 has 14 amino acids. DNA of the CDR3: TGTGTCAGCAGGTACCGGGACAGGGGCTACGAGCAATACTTC. It translates to CVSRYRDRGYEQYF.

Worth noting for this clonotype: This is likely a read error, given that the CDR3 carries no conserved phenylalanine or tryptophan at its end. The chain joins TRBV11-3 to TRBJ2-1, with 11 bases matching TRBD2. CDR1 is SGHNT, CDR2 YENEEA, per germline. CDR3 length: 17 amino acids. The CDR3 is CPTSLELTSGNHNEQFL. The DNA of the CDR3 is TGTCCCACCAGCTTAGAGTTGACTAGCGGGAACCACAATGAGCAGTTCCTC.

As to this clonotype: This may arise from a read error, as a much more abundant clone is one base away. V usage is TRBV6-1 and J usage is TRBJ2-1; TRBD1 matches 10 bases. The CDR3 is 16 residues long. The germline gives CDR1 MNHNS, CDR2 SASEGT. Losses at the gene ends were 5 bases for V and 3 bases for J; bases not matched to a gene: 7. DNA of the CDR3: TGTGCCAGCAGTAGAACCGGGACAGGGGACTACAATGAGCAGTTCTTC. Translated, it gives CASSRTGTGDYNEQFF.

V is TRBV11-2 and J is TRBJ1-2; possible D gene TRBD1, 5 bases. This CDR3 region has 16 residues. The germline CDR1 and CDR2 sequences are SGHAT and FQNNGV. V was cut by 5 bases and J by 5 bases, with 21 bases left in between. CDR3 nucleotides: TGTGCCAGCAGCCCCTCCTCGTCGGACATGTGTTATGGCTACACCTTC. Protein product: CASSPSSSDMCYGYTF.

In regard to this clonotype: One end of the junction varies from germline; a read error may be responsible. This chain links TRBV11-3 with TRBJ2-1; 9 positions match TRBD2. This CDR3 is built from 17 residues. Looked up from germline, CDR1 is SGHNT and CDR2 is YENEEA. The CDR3 nucleotides are TGCGCCAGCAGCTTAGAGTTGACTAGCGGTAGCCACAATGAGCTGTTTTTC. This codes for CASSLELTSGSHNELFF.

This clonotype was seen many times. This chain links TRBV7-2 with TRBJ1-4; D remains ambiguous. Germline-derived CDR1 and CDR2 are SGHTA and FQGNSA. This CDR3 has 14 residues. Trimming took 5 bases from V and 6 from J, leaving 13 bases between them. The CDR3 region has the DNA TGTGCCAGCAGCCCCGATTCGTCATATGAAAAACTGTTTTTT. Protein sequence: CASSPDSSYEKLFF.

For this clonotype: The CDR3 does not end in the conserved phenylalanine or tryptophan, so this is likely a read error. Because the CDR3's place on the DNA is in doubt, the DNA is left out and the CDR3 is given as listed by TCRdb. The chain uses TRBV11-2 and TRBJ2-4. Germline V lookup: CDR1 SGHAT, CDR2 FQNNGV. The CDR3 adds up to 14 amino acids, both ends counted. Here the CDR3 reads CVSSSSLSKNIQYL.

Turning to this clonotype: The CDR3 carries no conserved terminal phenylalanine or tryptophan, so it likely arises from a read error. The V and J genes are TRBV11-1 and TRBJ2-3; TRBD1 matches 10 bases. The germline V gene has CDR1 SGHAT and CDR2 FQDESV (reference sequence). The CDR3 totals 15 residues. Trimming cost V 4 bases and J 4 bases; bases outside gene matches: 5. DNA for the CDR3: TGTGCCAGCAGCTCGACAGGGGGCCCCCCAGATACGCAGTATCTT. Protein: CASSSTGGPPDTQYL.